This TCR beta chain appears in the sequencing data of a study of neoadjuvant anti-PD-1 for oral cavity cancer. Study in general: Around day 43, patients without progression received a fourth nivolumab dose before surgery.

Only in-frame clones appear in the TCRdb table, and some are missing; sequencing was by immunoSEQ multiplex PCR. Of some 70,000 clones listed, about 85% were seen once; the top ten hold less than 4%. To note about this clone: Distinct nucleotide sequences in the sample also encode this CDR3.

Time point defined: after neoadjuvant nivolumab, at surgical resection. Germline assignment: CDR1 GTSNPN and CDR2 SVGIG (reference sequence). The CDR3 length is 13 residues. Between the trimmed V and J ends, which lost 1 base and 4 bases, there was a span of 10 bases. The sequences come from PBMCs, collected after nivolumab (anti-PD-1) treatment. The chain couples TRBV30 to TRBJ1-1, with D possibly matching TRBD1 (5 bases). The receptor was derived from a person aged 35 to 85 with oral cavity squamous cell carcinoma. The CDR3 DNA follows: TGTGCCTGGAGTGATCAGGGAGGCACTGAAGCTTTCTTT. Protein: CAWSDQGGTEAFF.